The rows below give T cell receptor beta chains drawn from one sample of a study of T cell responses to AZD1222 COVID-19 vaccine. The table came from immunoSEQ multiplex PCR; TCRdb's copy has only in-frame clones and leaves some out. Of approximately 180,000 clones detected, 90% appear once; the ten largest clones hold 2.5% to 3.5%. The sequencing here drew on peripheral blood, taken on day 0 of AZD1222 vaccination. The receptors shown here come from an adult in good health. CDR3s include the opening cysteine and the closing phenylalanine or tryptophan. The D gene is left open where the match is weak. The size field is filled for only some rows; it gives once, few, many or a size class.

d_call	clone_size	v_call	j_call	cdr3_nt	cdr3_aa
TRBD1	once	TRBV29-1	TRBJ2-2	TGCAGCGTTGAACCACCGGGGACAGAAACCGGGGAGCTGTTTTTT	CSVEPPGTETGELFF
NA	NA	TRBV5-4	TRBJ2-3	TGTGCCAGCAGGCTGACAGGCGGCACAGATACGCAGTATTTT	CASRLTGGTDTQYF
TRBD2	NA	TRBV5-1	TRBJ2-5	TGCGCCAGCAGCTTGTTGCGGGGGAAACAAGAGACCCAGTACTTC	CASSLLRGKQETQYF
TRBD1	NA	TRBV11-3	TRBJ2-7	TGTGCCAGCAGCTTATCTCCCCCCCGACCGGGACAGGGACACGAGCAGTACTTC	CASSLSPPRPGQGHEQYF
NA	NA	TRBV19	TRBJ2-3	TGTGCCAGTAGTATGGGGGGTAGGGGGGCCGGGACAGATACGCAGTATTTT	CASSMGGRGAGTDTQYF
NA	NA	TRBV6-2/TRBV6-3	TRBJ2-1	TGTGCCAGCAGTTCCCGAGGCGGGGACAATGAGCAGTTCTTC	CASSSRGGDNEQFF
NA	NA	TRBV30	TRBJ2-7	TGTGCCTGGAGTGTAGCGGGCCTTACCTACGAGCAGTACTTC	CAWSVAGLTYEQYF
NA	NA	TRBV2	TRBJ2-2	TGTGCCAGCAGTGACAGCGAGAACACCGGGGAGCTGTTTTTT	CASSDSENTGELFF
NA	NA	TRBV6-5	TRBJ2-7	TGTGCCAGCAGTTATAGCCCAAGCTCCTACGAGCAGTACTTC	CASSYSPSSYEQYF
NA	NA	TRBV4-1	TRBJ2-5	TGCGCCAGCAGCCAACGGGGAGAGACCCAGTACTTC	CASSQRGETQYF
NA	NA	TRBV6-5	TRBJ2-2	TGTGCCAGCAGTTACCAGGGGGGAGAGACCGGGGAGCTGTTTTTT	CASSYQGGETGELFF
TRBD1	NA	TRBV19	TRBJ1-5	TGTGCCAGTAGTAAGGACAGGATCGGCAATCAGCCCCAGCATTTT	CASSKDRIGNQPQHF
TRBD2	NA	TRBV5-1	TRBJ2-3	TGCGCCAGCAGCTGGGGGACTAGCCGGGAAGATACGCAGTATTTT	CASSWGTSREDTQYF
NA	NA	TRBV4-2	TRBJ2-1	TGTGCCAGCAGCCAAGACTGGGGCGGCAACAATGAGCAGTTCTTC	CASSQDWGGNNEQFF
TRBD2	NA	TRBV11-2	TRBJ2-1	TGTGCCAGCAGCTCACGACTAGCGGGGACCAAAAATGAGCAGTTCTTC	CASSSRLAGTKNEQFF
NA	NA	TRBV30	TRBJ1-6	TGTGCCTGGACCCTAGCCCGGGGGTCGAGAAATTCACCCCTCCACTTT	CAWTLARGSRNSPLHF
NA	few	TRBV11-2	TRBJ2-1	TGTGCCAGCAGCTTAGAGGGACCGATCTACAATGAGCAGTTCTTC	CASSLEGPIYNEQFF
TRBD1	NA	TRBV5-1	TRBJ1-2	TGCGCCAGCAGCTTGGGACAGGGGGCAAGGCTCTATGGCTACACCTTC	CASSLGQGARLYGYTF
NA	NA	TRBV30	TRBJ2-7	TGTGCCTGGGGCCGAGACGAGCAGTACTTC	CAWGRDEQYF
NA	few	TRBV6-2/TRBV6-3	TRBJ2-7	TGTGCCAGCAGTTCGGACTCCTACGAGCAGTACTTC	CASSSDSYEQYF
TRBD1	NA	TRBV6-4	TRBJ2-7	TGTGCCAGCAGCGATGACAGGGCCCCGCAGTACTTC	CASSDDRAPQYF
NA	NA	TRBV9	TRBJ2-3	TGTGCCAGCAGCGTAGGGGTTAGCGGCACAGATACGCAGTATTTT	CASSVGVSGTDTQYF
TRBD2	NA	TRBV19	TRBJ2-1	TGTGCCAGTAGTCCAGCGGGGGGCCTGGGGGAGCAGTTCTTC	CASSPAGGLGEQFF
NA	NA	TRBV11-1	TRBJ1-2	TGTGCCAGCAGCTTTAACCCGGGGGATGGCTACACCTTC	CASSFNPGDGYTF
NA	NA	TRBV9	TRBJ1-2	TGTGCCAGCAGCCCCCGTGCATCAAGAGACTATGGCTACACCTTC	CASSPRASRDYGYTF
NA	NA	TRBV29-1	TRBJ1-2	TGCAGCTTCCTGCAAGGAGGTGGCTACACCTTC	CSFLQGGGYTF
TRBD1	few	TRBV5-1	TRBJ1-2	TGCGCCAGCACCCTGGGACAGGGCCGAGATGGCTACACCTTC	CASTLGQGRDGYTF
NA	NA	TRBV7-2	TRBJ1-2	TGTGCCAGCAGCTTAGCCCTACGGGGGGGCTACACCTTC	CASSLALRGGYTF
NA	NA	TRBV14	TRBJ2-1	TGTGCCAGCAGCCAAGATTGGTATCCAGATGAGCAGTTCTTC	CASSQDWYPDEQFF
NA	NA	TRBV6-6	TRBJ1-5	TGTGCCAGCAAGACCACGGGGGTTGAGCATTTT	CASKTTGVEHF
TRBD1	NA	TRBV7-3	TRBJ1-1	TGTGCCAGCAGCTTAACAAGGGGAACAGGGGGGCCGCAGGCAGCTTTCTTT	CASSLTRGTGGPQAAFF
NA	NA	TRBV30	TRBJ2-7	TGTGCCTGGAGTCCCAGGGACTGGGGCTACGAGCAGTACTTC	CAWSPRDWGYEQYF
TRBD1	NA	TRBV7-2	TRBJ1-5	TGTGCCAGCAGCATCTCGACAGGGGCCAGCAATCAGCCCCAGCATTTT	CASSISTGASNQPQHF
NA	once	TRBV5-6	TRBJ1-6	TGTGCCAGCAGCTCGTGGGGGGACAAGGCAACCTCACCCCTCCACTTT	CASSSWGDKATSPLHF
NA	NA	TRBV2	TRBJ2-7	TGTGCCATCCGCTACGAGCAGTACTTC	CAIRYEQYF
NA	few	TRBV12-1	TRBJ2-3	TGTGCCAGCAGCCCTCGGACACCAACTAGCACAGATACGCAGTATTTT	CASSPRTPTSTDTQYF
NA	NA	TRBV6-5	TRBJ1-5	TGTGCCAGCAGACCCCAGGGTCTCAGCAATCAGCCCCAGCATTTT	CASRPQGLSNQPQHF
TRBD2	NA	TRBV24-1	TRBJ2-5	TGTGCCACCAGTGGGACTAGCGGTGATCAAGAGACCCAGTACTTC	CATSGTSGDQETQYF
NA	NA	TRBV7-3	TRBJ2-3	TGTGCCAGCAGCTTAAGCGGGGTGGGAGATACGCAGTATTTT	CASSLSGVGDTQYF
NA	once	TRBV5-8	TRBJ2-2	TGTGCCAGCAGCGTTGGACAGAGTGACACCGGGGAGCTGTTTTTT	CASSVGQSDTGELFF
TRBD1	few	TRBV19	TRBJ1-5	TGTGCCAGTAGTACCCTGACAGGGACGAACAATCAGCCCCAGCATTTT	CASSTLTGTNNQPQHF
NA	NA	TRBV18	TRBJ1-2	TGTGCCAGCGACGGGAGGGGGTCCTCGATCTATGGCTACACCTTC	CASDGRGSSIYGYTF
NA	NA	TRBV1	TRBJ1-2	TGCACCAGCAGCCACGGGGACGGGAACTATGGCTACACCTTC	CTSSHGDGNYGYTF
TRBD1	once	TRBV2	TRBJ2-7	TGTGCCAGCAGTGAAGGGACAGGGATCGACGAGCAGTACTTC	CASSEGTGIDEQYF
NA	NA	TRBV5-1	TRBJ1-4	TGCGCCAGCAGCTTGGACCCAACTCCACCTGAAAAACTGTTTTTT	CASSLDPTPPEKLFF
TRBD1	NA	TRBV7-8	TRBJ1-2	TGTGCCAGCAGCCCCCAGGCAGGGGGCGACTATGGCTACACCTTC	CASSPQAGGDYGYTF
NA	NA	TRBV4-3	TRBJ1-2	TGCGCCAGCAGCCAAGATGGGGGCACAGGGTTAGGCTACACCTTC	CASSQDGGTGLGYTF
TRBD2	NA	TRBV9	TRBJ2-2	TGTGCCAGCAGCGTAGCTGTCGTGGCTAGCGGGAACACCGGGGAGCTGTTTTTT	CASSVAVVASGNTGELFF
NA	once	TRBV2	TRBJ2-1	TGTGCCAGCGACAACAATGAGCAGTTCTTC	CASDNNEQFF
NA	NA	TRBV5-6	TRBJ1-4	TGTGCCAGCAGCACCCCTACGACACCGGAGGGTGAAAAACTGTTTTTT	CASSTPTTPEGEKLFF
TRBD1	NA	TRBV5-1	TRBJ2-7	TGCGCCAGTTGGACAGGAGATCGCTCCTACGAGCAGTACTTC	CASWTGDRSYEQYF
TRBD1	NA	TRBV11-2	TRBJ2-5	TGTGCCAGCAGGACTACAGGGGCCCAAGAGACCCAGTACTTC	CASRTTGAQETQYF
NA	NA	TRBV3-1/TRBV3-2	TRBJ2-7	TGTGCCAGCAGCCAAGGAGACTTGGGGCAGTACTTC	CASSQGDLGQYF
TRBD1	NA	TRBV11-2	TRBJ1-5	TGTGCCAGCAGCTTTGACAGGGGGCTTCAGCCCCAGCATTTT	CASSFDRGLQPQHF
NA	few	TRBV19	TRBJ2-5	TGTGCCAGTAGTATTAGCGAAGAGACCCAGTACTTC	CASSISEETQYF
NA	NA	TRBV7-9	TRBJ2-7	TGTGCCAGCAGCCGTCTGGAGACAGGCCGCACCTACGAGCAGTACTTC	CASSRLETGRTYEQYF